Listed below are T cell receptor beta chains from one sample, sequenced in a study of T-cell memory formation after mild COVID-19. MiXCR, run by TCRdb on the 5' RACE reads, gives a single entry per CDR3 protein. The sample records 400,000 or so distinct CDR3 sequences, roughly 21% being singletons. The sample comprised PBMCs or a T cell subset sorted from them (not recorded which). The origin of the receptors is an adult woman who had mild COVID-19 (a few samples of this study predate the infection). Cell type and time point are not known. CDR3s include the opening cysteine and the closing phenylalanine or tryptophan. Fields, in order: J gene, clone size, V gene, D gene, CDR3 protein, CDR3 DNA. A D gene is named only where the DNA matches it firmly. Some rows have no size entry. The others give once, few or many, or a class for an expanded clone.

>TRBJ2-6|NA|TRBV30|NA
CARGDGANVLTF
TGTGCCCGAGGGGACGGGGCCAACGTCCTGACTTTC
>TRBJ2-5|NA|TRBV5-1|TRBD2
CASSRGAGGQETQYF
TGCGCCAGCAGCCGGGGTGCGGGGGGGCAAGAGACCCAGTACTTC
>TRBJ2-1|NA|TRBV6-5|TRBD1
CASSGQGVRNEQFF
TGTGCCAGCAGTGGACAGGGCGTTAGAAATGAGCAGTTCTTC
>TRBJ2-7|few|TRBV5-1|TRBD1
CASSFQDRQYEQYF
TGCGCCAGCAGCTTCCAGGACAGGCAATACGAGCAGTACTTC
>TRBJ1-5|NA|TRBV20-1|NA
CSARDDKEGMFQPQHF
TGCAGTGCTAGAGATGATAAGGAGGGGATGTTTCAGCCCCAGCATTTT
>TRBJ1-1|NA|TRBV5-1|NA
CASSLAHRDSVNEAFF
TGCGCCAGCAGCTTGGCCCACAGGGATTCGGTAAATGAAGCTTTCTTT
>TRBJ2-3|NA|TRBV9|NA
CASSVDIQTSTDTQYF
TGTGCCAGCAGCGTAGATATCCAGACGAGCACAGATACGCAGTATTTT
>TRBJ1-2|few|TRBV4-3|NA
CASSQSDPRGSYGYTF
TGCGCCAGCAGCCAATCGGACCCCAGGGGCAGCTATGGCTACACCTTC
>TRBJ2-1|NA|TRBV7-3|NA
CASSLGTGTGNEQFF
TGTGCCAGCAGCTTGGGGACTGGGACGGGTAATGAGCAGTTCTTC
>TRBJ1-2|many|TRBV6-5|TRBD1
CASSYRGRWNGYTF
TGTGCCAGCAGTTACAGGGGGCGCTGGAATGGCTACACCTTC
>TRBJ2-5|few|TRBV4-1|NA
CASSQDPGAGKETQYF
TGCGCCAGCAGCCAAGATCCTGGGGCAGGAAAAGAGACCCAGTACTTC
>TRBJ2-2|many|TRBV30|TRBD1
CAWRETGFVPGELFF
TGTGCCTGGAGAGAGACAGGGTTCGTCCCCGGGGAGCTGTTTTTT
>TRBJ2-1|NA|TRBV11-1|TRBD1
CASTSGTGHNEQFF
TGTGCCAGCACCTCCGGGACAGGGCACAATGAGCAGTTCTTC
>TRBJ2-1|NA|TRBV7-8|TRBD1
CASSSDRGPFDEQFF
TGTGCCAGCAGCTCGGACAGGGGGCCCTTCGATGAGCAGTTCTTC
>TRBJ2-7|few|TRBV12-3/TRBV12-4|TRBD2
CASSGPSGGAGYEQYF
TGTGCCAGCAGTGGGCCTAGCGGGGGGGCTGGTTACGAGCAGTACTTC
>TRBJ2-2|many|TRBV4-3|NA
CASSHRVGDTGELFF
TGCGCCAGCAGCCACCGGGTTGGGGACACCGGGGAGCTGTTTTTT
>TRBJ1-1|NA|TRBV6-6|NA
CASSYGGPPQAFF
TGTGCCAGCAGTTATGGGGGGCCTCCCCAAGCTTTCTTT
>TRBJ2-1|few|TRBV5-1|TRBD2
CASSLGGTSPGNEQFF
TGCGCCAGCAGCTTGGGGGGGACTAGCCCCGGCAATGAGCAGTTCTTC
>TRBJ2-7|NA|TRBV7-2|NA
CASSPNAAGEQYF
TGTGCCAGCAGCCCTAATGCGGCTGGGGAGCAGTACTTC
>TRBJ1-5|NA|TRBV27|NA
CASSLWSGVNQPQHF
TGTGCCAGCAGTTTATGGTCAGGCGTCAATCAGCCCCAGCATTTT
>TRBJ2-3|few|TRBV4-1|TRBD2
CASSHPGTSGGQVDTQYF
TGCGCCAGCAGCCACCCCGGGACTAGCGGGGGGCAGGTAGATACGCAGTATTTT
>TRBJ1-1|NA|TRBV19|NA
CATGLGGNTEAFF
TGTGCCACTGGGTTGGGCGGGAACACTGAAGCTTTCTTT
>TRBJ2-1|NA|TRBV5-6|TRBD2
CASSLRPAGGHEQFF
TGTGCCAGCAGCTTGCGACCAGCGGGGGGCCATGAGCAGTTCTTC
>TRBJ1-2|NA|TRBV7-2|NA
CASSLVHYGYTF
TGTGCCAGCAGCTTAGTTCACTATGGCTACACCTTC
>TRBJ2-1|many|TRBV12-3/TRBV12-4|NA
CASSLKVGPSYNEQFF
TGTGCCAGCAGTTTGAAAGTGGGTCCCTCCTACAATGAGCAGTTCTTC
>TRBJ2-7|NA|TRBV5-1|TRBD2
CASSGSIAGGILSYEQYF
TGCGCCAGCAGCGGCTCAATAGCGGGGGGTATCCTCTCCTACGAGCAGTACTTC
>TRBJ2-5|NA|TRBV6-5|TRBD2
CASSSTGGVGETQYF
TGTGCCAGCAGTTCTACCGGGGGGGTGGGAGAGACCCAGTACTTC
>TRBJ2-1|NA|TRBV27|TRBD2
CASSPSAGVIWDEQFF
TGTGCCAGCAGTCCCTCAGCGGGGGTCATATGGGATGAGCAGTTCTTC
>TRBJ1-5|NA|TRBV6-5|NA
CASSYRGENQPQHF
TGTGCCAGCAGTTATCGCGGGGAGAATCAGCCCCAGCATTTT
>TRBJ2-7|few|TRBV19|TRBD1
CASSPGTGGNEQYF
TGTGCCAGTAGCCCAGGGACAGGGGGCAACGAGCAGTACTTC
>TRBJ2-1|NA|TRBV12-3/TRBV12-4|TRBD2
CASSQGLLRANEQFF
TGTGCCAGCAGTCAGGGACTATTGCGGGCCAATGAGCAGTTCTTC
>TRBJ2-5|few|TRBV18|NA
CASSPSQQETQYF
TGTGCCAGCTCACCCAGCCAGCAAGAGACCCAGTACTTC
>TRBJ1-5|few|TRBV4-2|NA
CASSQDGVSQPQHF
TGTGCCAGCAGCCAAGATGGGGTAAGTCAGCCCCAGCATTTT
>TRBJ2-3|NA|TRBV5-1|NA
CASSLTVLAGTDTQYF
TGCGCCAGCAGCTTGACCGTCCTGGCGGGCACAGATACGCAGTATTTT
>TRBJ1-1|NA|TRBV4-1|NA
CASSQAIVMNTEAFF
TGCGCCAGCAGCCAAGCCATCGTCATGAACACTGAAGCTTTCTTT
>TRBJ1-1|many|TRBV5-1|NA
CASSLGHSSNTEAFF
TGCGCCAGCAGCTTGGGTCACAGCTCGAACACTGAAGCTTTCTTT
>TRBJ2-4|NA|TRBV7-8|NA
CASSFLGPANIQYF
TGTGCCAGCAGCTTCCTAGGACCGGCGAACATTCAGTACTTC
>TRBJ1-4|few|TRBV30|NA
CAWSESRKLFF
TGTGCCTGGAGTGAGAGTCGAAAACTGTTTTTT
>TRBJ2-3|NA|TRBV2|NA
CASSEYGLGTDTQYF
TGTGCCAGCAGTGAATATGGGTTGGGGACAGATACGCAGTATTTT
>TRBJ2-1|NA|TRBV6-2/TRBV6-3|NA
CASSSRGLYEQFF
TGTGCCAGCAGTTCCCGGGGTCTCTATGAGCAGTTCTTC
>TRBJ2-3|few|TRBV6-2/TRBV6-3|NA
CASSYYRESGTQYF
TGTGCCAGCAGTTATTACCGGGAGTCGGGTACGCAGTATTTT
>TRBJ2-1|NA|TRBV6-2/TRBV6-3|NA
CASSYGSGYYNEQFF
TGTGCCAGCAGTTACGGGAGCGGGTACTACAATGAGCAGTTCTTC
>TRBJ2-2|NA|TRBV9|TRBD1
CASSVTGTGVTGELFF
TGTGCCAGCAGCGTGACCGGGACAGGGGTAACCGGGGAGCTGTTTTTT
>TRBJ1-1|NA|TRBV5-5|TRBD1
CASSTAGTGGARTEAFF
TGTGCCAGCAGCACCGCCGGGACAGGGGGCGCAAGGACTGAAGCTTTCTTT
>TRBJ1-1|many|TRBV5-1|TRBD1
CASSFNRGNTEAFF
TGCGCCAGCAGCTTCAACAGGGGAAACACTGAAGCTTTCTTT
>TRBJ2-7|few|TRBV6-5|NA
CASSYSKRGLRGEQYF
TGTGCCAGCAGTTACTCTAAACGGGGGCTCAGGGGCGAGCAGTACTTC
>TRBJ2-1|few|TRBV18|NA
CASSPGQNHEQFF
TGTGCCAGCTCACCCGGACAGAACCATGAGCAGTTCTTC
>TRBJ2-1|NA|TRBV6-1|TRBD2
CASSLPPGRMGEQFF
TGTGCCAGCAGCCTCCCCCCCGGGAGGATGGGTGAGCAGTTCTTC
>TRBJ1-2|NA|TRBV9|NA
CASSGGRGYGYTF
TGTGCCAGCAGCGGTGGAAGGGGCTATGGCTACACCTTC
>TRBJ2-3|NA|TRBV6-2/TRBV6-3|TRBD1
CASSRAGTGTDTQYF
TGTGCCAGCAGTAGGGCCGGGACAGGCACAGATACGCAGTATTTT
>TRBJ1-5|NA|TRBV12-3/TRBV12-4|NA
CASSRNNQPQHF
TGTGCCAGCAGCCGCAACAATCAGCCCCAGCATTTT
>TRBJ1-2|few|TRBV11-2|NA
CASSLVEDGGYGYTF
TGTGCCAGCAGCTTAGTGGAGGACGGCGGGTATGGCTACACCTTC
>TRBJ2-1|NA|TRBV24-1|TRBD1
CATSDSRDRGLAGSYNEQFF
TGTGCCACCAGTGATTCCCGGGACAGGGGGCTAGCGGGTTCCTACAATGAGCAGTTCTTC
>TRBJ1-2|NA|TRBV7-2|NA
CASSLAQDSYGYTF
TGTGCCAGCAGCTTAGCTCAGGATTCATATGGCTACACCTTC
>TRBJ2-2|NA|TRBV20-1|TRBD1
CSARDTGTEWHGELFF
TGCAGTGCTAGAGATACCGGGACAGAATGGCACGGGGAGCTGTTTTTT
>TRBJ2-4|few|TRBV14|NA
CASSQHRGSRGKNIQYF
TGTGCCAGCAGCCAACACCGGGGCTCGCGTGGCAAAAACATTCAGTACTTC
>TRBJ1-5|NA|TRBV23-1|TRBD1
CASLPGQGDIEPQHF
TGCGCCAGCCTCCCGGGACAGGGCGATATTGAGCCCCAGCATTTT
>TRBJ2-3|many|TRBV5-1|TRBD2
CASSQSGTSTDTQYF
TGCGCCAGCAGCCAGAGCGGGACTAGCACAGATACGCAGTATTTT
>TRBJ2-7|few|TRBV5-1|TRBD1
CASSIGQGASEQYF
TGCGCCAGCAGCATCGGACAGGGGGCCAGCGAGCAGTACTTC